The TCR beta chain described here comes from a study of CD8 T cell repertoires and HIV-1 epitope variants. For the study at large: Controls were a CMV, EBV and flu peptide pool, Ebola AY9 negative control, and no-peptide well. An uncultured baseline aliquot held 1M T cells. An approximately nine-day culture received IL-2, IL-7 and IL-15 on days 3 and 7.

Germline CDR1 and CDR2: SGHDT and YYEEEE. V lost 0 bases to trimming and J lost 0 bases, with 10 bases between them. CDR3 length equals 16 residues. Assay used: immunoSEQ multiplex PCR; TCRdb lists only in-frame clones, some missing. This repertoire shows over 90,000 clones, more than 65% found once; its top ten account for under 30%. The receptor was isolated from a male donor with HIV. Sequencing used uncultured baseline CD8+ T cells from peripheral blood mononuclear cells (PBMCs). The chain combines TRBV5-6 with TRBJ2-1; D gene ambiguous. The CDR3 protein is CASSLGLLSSYNEQFF. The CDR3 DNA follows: TGTGCCAGCAGCTTGGGGCTCCTGAGCTCCTACAATGAGCAGTTCTTC. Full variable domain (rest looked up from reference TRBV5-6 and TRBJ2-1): DAGVTQSPTHLIKTRGQQVTLRCSPKSGHDTVSWYQQALGQGPQFIFQYYEEEERQRGNFPDRFSGHQFPNYSSELNVNALLLGDSALYLCASSLGLLSSYNEQFFGPGTRLTVL.